The 5 T cell receptor beta chains reported below all come from one sample, sequenced in a study of T-cell reconstitution after alpha-beta-depleted transplantation in children. A TCRbeta library incorporating unique molecular identifiers was prepared. TCRdb re-analysed the PCR reads in MiXCR, keeping a single row per CDR3 protein. The sample lists a few hundred thousand distinct CDR3 sequences; 43% were seen once. The input for sequencing was PBMCs, taken before TCRalphabeta/CD19-depleted stem cell transplant. Receptors originate from a girl aged 2 to 9 with aplastic anemia, due to receive a stem cell transplant.

For this clonotype: A much larger clone differs from this one at a single base, so this may be a read error. The chain combines TRBV9 with TRBJ1-2; D is unresolved. The CDR3 totals 16 residues. Germline V CDR1 and CDR2: SGDLS, YYNGEE. CDR3 bases: TGTGCCAGCAGCTCCCGCGGGTGGGGTACTAACTATGGCTACATCTTC. It codes for CASSSRGWGTNYGYIF.

Only a few counts were recorded for this clonotype. The chain employs TRBV4-1 and TRBJ1-5, with D tentatively TRBD1 (5 bases). V lost 2 bases and J 7 bases, leaving 15 bases between the germline ends. The CDR3 length is 15 residues. In germline, CDR1 is MGHRA, CDR2 YSYEKL. CDR3 amino acids: CASSQSARAGQPQHF. The CDR3, as DNA: TGCGCCAGCAGCCAATCGGCCAGGGCGGGACAGCCCCAGCATTTT.

This sequence joins TRBV18 and TRBJ2-1; 10 bases are shared with TRBD1. The germline V gene encodes CDR1 KGHSH and CDR2 LQKENI. The J segment lost 6 bases and the V segment lost 8 bases, leaving 4 bases of the junction unmatched. This CDR3 is built from 13 residues. The CDR3 DNA sequence: TGTGCCAGCGGGACAGGGGCAATCAATGAGCAGTTCTTC. Residues: CASGTGAINEQFF.

The chain recombines TRBV4-1 with TRBJ1-4; 12 nucleotides match TRBD1. This CDR3 comprises 18 residues. Germline V lookup: CDR1 MGHRA, CDR2 YSYEKL. Unmatched junction bases numbered 5, after V lost 0 bases and J lost 3 bases. CDR3 protein: CASSQDGDRGRANEKLFF. DNA of the CDR3: TGCGCCAGCAGCCAAGATGGGGACAGGGGGCGCGCTAATGAAAAACTGTTTTTT.

This chain joins TRBV6-1 and TRBJ2-7; a possible D gene is TRBD1 (6 bases). Looked up from germline, CDR1 is MNHNS and CDR2 is SASEGT. This CDR3 comprises 15 residues. Trimming left V 5 bases short and J 4 bases short, with 18 bases between. In DNA, the CDR3 is TGTGCCAGCAGTCATCGCGCAGGGGACCCATACGAGCAGTACTTC. It is translated as CASSHRAGDPYEQYF.